These 23 T cell receptor beta chains share one sample of origin, sequenced in a study of graft-versus-host responses after intestinal transplantation. To release intraepithelial and lamina propria lymphocytes, the graft tissue was processed. TCRdb keeps only in-frame clones here, not all; method: immunoSEQ multiplex PCR. Among 3,000 to 4,500 clones listed, around 70% were seen once. The sequences come from ileum tissue, collected 1018 days after intestinal transplantation. The receptors were gathered from a human patient who received an intestinal transplant, so some T cells may come from the graft donor.

The CDR3 nucleotides are TGTGCCAGCAGTTTAAGAGGTCCCCCCTACGAGCAGTACTTC. Amino acids: CASSLRGPPYEQYF. The chain carries TRBV28 and TRBJ2-7; D remains unclear. This CDR3 has 14 amino acids. Germline CDR1 is MDHEN and CDR2 is SYDVKM. Trimming shortened V by 2 bases and J by 2 bases, and 10 bases separated the two germline ends.

The rearrangement links TRBV27 to TRBJ2-3; D perhaps matches TRBD2 (6 bases). CDR1 is MNHEY and CDR2 is SMNVEV in the germline V gene (reference sequence). The CDR3 sequence is 15 residues long. Trimming cost V 6 bases and J 1 base, with 14 bases left between them. The CDR3 loop is CASSRERSRTDTQYF. In DNA form, the CDR3 reads TGTGCCAGCAGCCGGGAGAGGAGCCGCACAGATACGCAGTATTTT.

This chain connects TRBV5-4 to TRBJ2-6, with 9 bases lining up with TRBD1. Trimming removed 2 bases from V and 3 bases from J; junction bases left unmatched: 3. The CDR3 extends over 16 amino acids. Germline-derived CDR1 and CDR2 are SGHNT and YYREEE (reference sequence). The CDR3 DNA reads as TGTGCCAGCAGCTTCACAGGGGGCGATGGGGCCAACGTCCTGACTTTC. This gives the protein CASSFTGGDGANVLTF.

The genes are TRBV11-1 and TRBJ2-3; 8 bases fit TRBD2. V shed 5 bases, J shed 3 bases, and the junction held 7 bases outside the gene matches. Germline CDR1 is SGHAT and CDR2 is FQDESV (reference sequence). The CDR3 covers 15 residues. The CDR3 region has the DNA TGTGCCAGCAGCCTCTCTAGCGGGCCGACAGATACGCAGTATTTT. Translating gives CASSLSSGPTDTQYF. Supplemented by reference TRBV11-1 and TRBJ2-3, the full variable domain reads EAEVAQSPRYKITEKSQAVAFWCDPISGHATLYWYRQILGQGPELLVQFQDESVVDDSQLPKDRFSAERLKGVDSTLKIQPAELGDSAMYLCASSLSSGPTDTQYFGPGTRLTVL.

The rearrangement uses TRBV29-1 and TRBJ2-2; D is possibly TRBD2 (6 bases). The CDR3 length is 12 residues. Trimming left V 2 bases short and J 6 bases short, with 7 bases between. The V gene's germline CDR1 is SQVTM and CDR2 ANQGSEA. CDR3 sequence reads: CSVEKRAGELFF. CDR3 coding DNA: TGCAGCGTTGAAAAGCGGGCCGGGGAGCTGTTTTTT.

The chain employs TRBV30 and TRBJ2-7; 14 bases line up with TRBD2. CDR3 length equals 16 residues. Germline lookup yields CDR1 GTSNPN and CDR2 SVGIG (reference sequence). Trimming removed 3 bases from V and 4 bases from J; junction bases left unmatched: 8. The CDR3 here is CAWRRGGTSGGYEQYF. The CDR3, as DNA: TGTGCCTGGAGGAGGGGAGGGACTAGCGGGGGTTACGAGCAGTACTTC.

The rearrangement links TRBV7-6 to TRBJ2-5; TRBD2 aligns across 8 bases. The length of the CDR3 is 16 residues. The trim removed 1 base at V and 7 bases at J, leaving 11 bases unmatched. CDR1 and CDR2 (germline): SGHVS, FNYEAQ. Written as DNA, the CDR3 is TGTGCCAGCAGCTTAGGACCGGGACTAGAGGGAGGGACCCAGTACTTC. Translation: CASSLGPGLEGGTQYF. The full variable domain, its missing parts supplied by reference TRBV7-6 and TRBJ2-5, is GAGVSQSPRYKVTKRGQDVALRCDPISGHVSLYWYRQALGQGPEFLTYFNYEAQQDKSGLPNDRFSAERPEGSISTLTIQRTEQRDSAMYRCASSLGPGLEGGTQYFGPGTRLLVL.

This clone was recorded only once. This sequence joins TRBV2 and TRBJ2-7; D gene ambiguous. CDR1 SNHLY and CDR2 FYNNEI come from the germline V gene. V gave up 4 bases and J gave up 0 bases, with 7 bases separating them. CDR3 size: 13 residues. This chain's CDR3 is CASSVYGSYEQYF. The CDR3 DNA sequence: TGTGCCAGCAGTGTCTACGGCTCCTACGAGCAGTACTTC.

The CDR3 bases are TGTGCCAGCAGCGGGGCCGGGACTAGCGGGGGAGATACGCAGTATTTT. Its protein is CASSGAGTSGGDTQYF. The chain links TRBV6-4 to TRBJ2-3; 14 bases fit TRBD2. This CDR3 comprises 16 residues. V dropped 6 bases and J dropped 5; count of bases not matched to a gene: 7. Germline V lookup: CDR1 MRHNA, CDR2 SNTAGT.

The chain links TRBV6-1 to TRBJ2-3, with 9 bases aligning to TRBD1. J was trimmed by 1 base and V by 6 bases; bases with no gene match: 5. The CDR3 has 15 amino acids. Germline V gene sequence: CDR1 MNHNS, CDR2 SASEGT. CDR3 DNA: TGTGCCAGCAGGATGGGACAGGGAGGCACAGATACGCAGTATTTT. It encodes CASRMGQGGTDTQYF.

The chain links TRBV27 to TRBJ2-1, with 7 bases identical to TRBD2. Germline-derived CDR1 and CDR2 are MNHEY and SMNVEV (reference sequence). Germline trimming cut 1 base from V and 3 bases from J; bases unmatched to any gene: 3. This CDR3 has 15 amino acids. CDR3 protein: CASSLWGEGYNEQFF. In nucleotides, the CDR3 is TGTGCCAGCAGTTTATGGGGGGAGGGCTACAATGAGCAGTTCTTC.

CDR3 region: CASSAAGGLETQYF. CDR3 DNA: TGCGCCAGCAGCGCAGCGGGGGGTTTGGAGACCCAGTACTTC. The chain is built from TRBV5-1 and TRBJ2-5; 9 positions match TRBD2. Germline V gene sequence: CDR1 SGHRS, CDR2 YFSETQ. Trimming removed 4 bases from V and 5 bases from J; junction bases left unmatched: 6. This CDR3 spans 14 amino acids.

The chain combines TRBV25-1 with TRBJ2-5; 8 nucleotides align to TRBD2. The CDR3 loop spans 13 amino acids. V gave up 4 bases and J gave up 4 bases; unmatched junction bases: 2. Germline assignment: CDR1 MGHDK and CDR2 SYGVNS. CDR3 DNA sequence: TGTGCCAGCAGTGGCCTAGCGGGAGAGACCCAGTACTTC. Translated: CASSGLAGETQYF.

V gene TRBV11-2 combines with J gene TRBJ1-1; TRBD1 aligns across 7 bases. The CDR3 sequence is 13 residues long. Germline CDR1 and CDR2: SGHAT and FQNNGV. V lost 8 bases, J lost 4 bases, and 7 bases stayed unmatched. CDR3 sequence: CASGEQGSTEAFF. CDR3 in DNA: TGTGCCAGCGGCGAACAGGGGAGCACTGAAGCTTTCTTT.

The genes are TRBV28 and TRBJ1-1, with a weak D call TRBD1 (5 bases). This CDR3 is built from 13 residues. Germline-derived CDR1 and CDR2 are MDHEN and SYDVKM. In DNA form, the CDR3 reads TGTGCGACCGGGGGGATTATGAACACTGAAGCTTTCTTT. The encoded protein is CATGGIMNTEAFF.

This chain uses TRBV7-9 with TRBJ2-1; possible D gene TRBD2, 7 bases. The germline V and J ends were trimmed by 2 bases and 6 bases, with 20 bases remaining between them. CDR3 length equals 17 residues. Per germline, CDR1 SEHNR and CDR2 FQNEAQ (reference sequence). CDR3 loop: CASSLYKARRGPNEQFF. In DNA, the CDR3 is TGTGCCAGCAGCTTATACAAAGCAAGGCGGGGGCCCAATGAGCAGTTCTTC.

The rearrangement joins TRBV6-1 to TRBJ2-2; 7 bases are shared with TRBD2. Trimming cost V 8 bases and J 1 base; bases outside gene matches: 1. The CDR3 covers 13 residues. Germline-derived CDR1 and CDR2 are MNHNS and SASEGT. CDR3 amino acids: CASAGENTGELFF. The CDR3 DNA is TGTGCCAGCGCGGGAGAGAACACCGGGGAGCTGTTTTTT.

The gene calls are TRBV9 and TRBJ2-1; D may be TRBD2 (5 bases). CDR3 length equals 13 residues. V was trimmed by 3 bases and J by 4 bases, leaving 8 bases between them. Per the germline V gene, CDR1 is SGDLS and CDR2 is YYNGEE. The CDR3 sequence: CASSGRLYNEQFF. In DNA, the CDR3 is TGTGCCAGCAGCGGGCGACTATACAATGAGCAGTTCTTC.

The V call is TRBV5-1, the J call TRBJ1-1; 8 bases line up with TRBD1. Unmatched junction bases numbered 5, after V lost 6 bases and J lost 4 bases. Germline V gene lookup returns CDR1 SGHRS and CDR2 YFSETQ. The CDR3 covers 13 residues. The CDR3 sequence is CASNIDRGTEAFF. The CDR3 DNA is TGCGCCAGCAATATAGACAGGGGCACTGAAGCTTTCTTT.

This chain uses TRBV19 with TRBJ1-1; TRBD1 matches 8 bases. Losses at the gene ends were 7 bases for V and 1 base for J; bases not matched to a gene: 8. The V gene's germline CDR1 is LNHDA and CDR2 SQIVND (reference sequence). CDR3 length: 15 amino acids. The CDR3 is CASINPGGRNTEAFF. The CDR3 region has the DNA TGTGCCAGTATTAACCCAGGGGGCCGGAACACTGAAGCTTTCTTT. The whole variable domain, filled in from reference TRBV19 and TRBJ1-1, reads DGGITQSPKYLFRKEGQNVTLSCEQNLNHDAMYWYRQDPGQGLRLIYYSQIVNDFQKGDIAEGYSVSREKKESFPLTVTSAQKNPTAFYLCASINPGGRNTEAFFGQGTRLTVV.

About this clone itself: This sample includes further DNA sequences coding for the same CDR3. The rearrangement uses TRBV6-4 and TRBJ1-6, with 7 bases lining up with TRBD1. Germline assignment: CDR1 MRHNA and CDR2 SNTAGT. Losses at the gene ends were 2 bases for V and 7 bases for J; bases not matched to a gene: 2. The CDR3 sequence is 14 residues long. CDR3 sequence (DNA): TGTGCCAGCAGTGACCAGGGGGGAAATTCACCCCTCCACTTT. This gives the protein CASSDQGGNSPLHF.

This clone was detected a few times. V is TRBV27 and J is TRBJ1-4; D not certain. From germline, CDR1 is MNHEY and CDR2 SMNVEV (reference sequence). Trimming shortened V by 2 bases and J by 2 bases, and 12 bases separated the two germline ends. This CDR3 is built from 16 residues. CDR3 nucleotides: TGTGCCAGCAGTTTAGCGGGGAAAGGGACTAATGAAAAACTGTTTTTT. This gives the protein CASSLAGKGTNEKLFF.

V is TRBV6-4 and J is TRBJ2-7; 15 nucleotides align to TRBD2. J lost 4 bases, V lost 5 bases, and 18 bases had no gene match. The CDR3 is made up of 20 amino acids. Germline loops: CDR1 MRHNA, CDR2 SNTAGT. CDR3 DNA sequence: TGTGCCAGCAGTTGGGGGAAGGGACTAGCGGGAGGCCCTCCCGAGTACGAGCAGTACTTC. Protein sequence: CASSWGKGLAGGPPEYEQYF.